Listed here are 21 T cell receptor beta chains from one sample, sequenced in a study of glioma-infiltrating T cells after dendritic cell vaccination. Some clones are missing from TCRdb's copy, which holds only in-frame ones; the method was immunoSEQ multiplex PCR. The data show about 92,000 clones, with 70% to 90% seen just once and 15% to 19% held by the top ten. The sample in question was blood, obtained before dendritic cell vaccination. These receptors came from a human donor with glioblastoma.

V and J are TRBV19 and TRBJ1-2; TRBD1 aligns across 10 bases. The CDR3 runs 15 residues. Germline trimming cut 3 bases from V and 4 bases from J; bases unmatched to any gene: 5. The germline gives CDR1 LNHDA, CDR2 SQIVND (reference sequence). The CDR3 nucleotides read TGTGCCAGTAGTATCAGGACAGGGGGGATCTATGGCTACACCTTC. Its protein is CASSIRTGGIYGYTF.

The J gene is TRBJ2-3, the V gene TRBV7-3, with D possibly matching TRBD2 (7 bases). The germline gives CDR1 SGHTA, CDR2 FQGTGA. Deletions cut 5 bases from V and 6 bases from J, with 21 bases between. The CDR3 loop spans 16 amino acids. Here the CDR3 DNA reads TGTGCCAGCAGCCCAGGGGAGGGACTCCAGGGGGATACGCAGTATTTT. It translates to CASSPGEGLQGDTQYF.

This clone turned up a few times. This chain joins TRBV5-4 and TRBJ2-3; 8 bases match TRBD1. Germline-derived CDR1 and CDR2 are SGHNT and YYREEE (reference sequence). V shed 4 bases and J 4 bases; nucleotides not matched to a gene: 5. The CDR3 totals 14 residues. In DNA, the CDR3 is TGTGCCAGCAGCCCAGGACAGGGAGCAGATACGCAGTATTTT. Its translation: CASSPGQGADTQYF.

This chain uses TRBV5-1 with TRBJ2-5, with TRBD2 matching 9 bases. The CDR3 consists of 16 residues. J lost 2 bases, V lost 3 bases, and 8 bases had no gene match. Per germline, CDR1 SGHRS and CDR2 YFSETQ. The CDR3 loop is CASSYGAGGLQETQYF. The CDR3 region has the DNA TGCGCCAGCAGCTACGGGGCGGGAGGGCTTCAAGAGACCCAGTACTTC.

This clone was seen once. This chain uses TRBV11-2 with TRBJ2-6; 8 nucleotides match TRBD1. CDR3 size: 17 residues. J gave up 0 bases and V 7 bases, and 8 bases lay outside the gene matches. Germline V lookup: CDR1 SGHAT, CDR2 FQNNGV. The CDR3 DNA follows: TGTGCCAGCATCCGGACAGGGCGCCACTCTGGGGCCAACGTCCTGACTTTC. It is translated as CASIRTGRHSGANVLTF. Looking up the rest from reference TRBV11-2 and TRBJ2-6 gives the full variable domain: EAGVAQSPRYKIIEKRQSVAFWCNPISGHATLYWYQQILGQGPKLLIQFQNNGVVDDSQLPKDRFSAERLKGVDSTLKIQPAKLEDSAVYLCASIRTGRHSGANVLTFGAGSRLTVL.

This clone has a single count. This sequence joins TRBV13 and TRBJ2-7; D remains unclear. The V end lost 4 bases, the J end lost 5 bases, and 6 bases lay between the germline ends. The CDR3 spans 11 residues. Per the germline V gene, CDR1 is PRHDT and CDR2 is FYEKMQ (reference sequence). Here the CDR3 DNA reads TGTGCCAGCAGCTCCCGGGACGAGCAGTACTTC. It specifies CASSSRDEQYF. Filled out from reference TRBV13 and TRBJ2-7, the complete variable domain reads AAGVIQSPRHLIKEKRETATLKCYPIPRHDTVYWYQQGPGQDPQFLISFYEKMQSDKGSIPDRFSAQQFSDYHSELNMSSLELGDSALYFCASSSRDEQYFGPGTRLTVT.

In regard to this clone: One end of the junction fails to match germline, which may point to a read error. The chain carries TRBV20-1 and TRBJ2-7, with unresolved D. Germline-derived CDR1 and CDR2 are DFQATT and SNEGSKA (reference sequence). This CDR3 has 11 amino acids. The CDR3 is CSAREGGPLSF. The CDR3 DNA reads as TGCAGTGCTAGAGAGGGTGGGCCGCTCTCCTTC.

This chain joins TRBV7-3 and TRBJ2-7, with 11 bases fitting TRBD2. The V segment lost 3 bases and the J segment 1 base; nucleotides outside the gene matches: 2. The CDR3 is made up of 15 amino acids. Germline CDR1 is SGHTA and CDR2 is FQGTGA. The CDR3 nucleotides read TGTGCCAGCAGCTTCCTAGCGGGGGGATCCTACGAGCAGTACTTC. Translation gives CASSFLAGGSYEQYF.

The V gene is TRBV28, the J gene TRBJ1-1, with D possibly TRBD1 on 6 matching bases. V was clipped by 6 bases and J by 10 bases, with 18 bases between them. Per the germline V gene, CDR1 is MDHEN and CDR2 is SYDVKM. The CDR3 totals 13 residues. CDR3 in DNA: TGTGCCAGCAGACCAGTCCTCAGGGGATCAGCTTTCTTT. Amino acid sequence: CASRPVLRGSAFF.

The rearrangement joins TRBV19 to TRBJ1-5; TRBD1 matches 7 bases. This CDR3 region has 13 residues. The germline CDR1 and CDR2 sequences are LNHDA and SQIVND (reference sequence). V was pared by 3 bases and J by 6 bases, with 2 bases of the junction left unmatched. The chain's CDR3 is CASSISGGQPQHF. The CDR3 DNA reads TGTGCCAGTAGTATTTCAGGGGGTCAGCCCCAGCATTTT. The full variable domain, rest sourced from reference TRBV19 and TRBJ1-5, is DGGITQSPKYLFRKEGQNVTLSCEQNLNHDAMYWYRQDPGQGLRLIYYSQIVNDFQKGDIAEGYSVSREKKESFPLTVTSAQKNPTAFYLCASSISGGQPQHFGDGTRLSIL.

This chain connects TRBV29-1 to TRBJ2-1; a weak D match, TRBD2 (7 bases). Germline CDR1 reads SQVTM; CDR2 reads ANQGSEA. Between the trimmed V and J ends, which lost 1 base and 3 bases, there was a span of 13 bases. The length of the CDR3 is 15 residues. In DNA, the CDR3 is TGCAGCGTTGAAGTTCGCGGGGGCTACTACAATGAGCAGTTCTTC. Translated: CSVEVRGGYYNEQFF.

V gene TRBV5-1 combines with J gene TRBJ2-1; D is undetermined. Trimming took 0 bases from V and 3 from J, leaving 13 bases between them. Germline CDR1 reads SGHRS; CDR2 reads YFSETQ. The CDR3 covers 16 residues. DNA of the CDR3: TGCGCCAGCAGCTTGGGTCTAGAGATCAGCTACAATGAGCAGTTCTTC. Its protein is CASSLGLEISYNEQFF. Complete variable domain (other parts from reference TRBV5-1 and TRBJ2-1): KAGVTQTPRYLIKTRGQQVTLSCSPISGHRSVSWYQQTPGQGLQFLFEYFSETQRNKGNFPGRFSGRQFSNSRSEMNVSTLELGDSALYLCASSLGLEISYNEQFFGPGTRLTVL.

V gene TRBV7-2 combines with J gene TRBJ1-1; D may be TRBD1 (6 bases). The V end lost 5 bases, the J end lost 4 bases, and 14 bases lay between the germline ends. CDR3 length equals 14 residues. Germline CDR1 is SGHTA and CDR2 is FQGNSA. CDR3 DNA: TGTGCCAGCAGCACAGGGTTTGGTGTCACTGAAGCTTTCTTT. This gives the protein CASSTGFGVTEAFF.

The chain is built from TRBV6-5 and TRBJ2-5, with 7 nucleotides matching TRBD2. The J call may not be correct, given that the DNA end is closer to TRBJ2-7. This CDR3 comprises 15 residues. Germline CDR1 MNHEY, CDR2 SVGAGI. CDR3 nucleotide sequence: TGTGCCAGCAGTTTTCGCGCGGCGGGGGAACCCGAGCAGTACTTC. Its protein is CASSFRAAGEPEQYF.

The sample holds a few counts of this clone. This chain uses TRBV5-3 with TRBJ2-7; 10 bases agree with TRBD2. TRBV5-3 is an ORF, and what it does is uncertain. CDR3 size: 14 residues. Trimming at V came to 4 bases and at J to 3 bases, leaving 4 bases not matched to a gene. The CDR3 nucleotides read TGTGCCAGAAGCCCCGGACTAGCGGACTACGAGCAGTACTTC. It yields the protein CARSPGLADYEQYF.

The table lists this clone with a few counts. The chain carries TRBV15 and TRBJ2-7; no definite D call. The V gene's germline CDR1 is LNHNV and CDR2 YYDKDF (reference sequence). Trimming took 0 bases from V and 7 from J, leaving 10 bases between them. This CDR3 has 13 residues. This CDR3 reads CATSRDRPREQYF. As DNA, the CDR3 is TGTGCCACCAGCAGAGATCGCCCACGGGAGCAGTACTTC.

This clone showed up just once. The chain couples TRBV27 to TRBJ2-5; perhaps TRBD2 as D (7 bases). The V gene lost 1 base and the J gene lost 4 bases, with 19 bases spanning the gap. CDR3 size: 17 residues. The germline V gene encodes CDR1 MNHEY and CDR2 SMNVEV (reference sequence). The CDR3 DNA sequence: TGTGCCAGCAGTTTATATCCGGGGGGCGCCAACCGAGAGACCCAGTACTTC. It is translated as CASSLYPGGANRETQYF.

CDR3 bases: TGTGCCAGCAGCTTACGGACTAGCGGGAGAAACGAGCAGTACTTC. Encoded protein: CASSLRTSGRNEQYF. The chain has TRBV13 and TRBJ2-7, with 13 bases fitting TRBD2. CDR3 length: 15 residues. The V gene's germline CDR1 is PRHDT and CDR2 FYEKMQ (reference sequence). Germline trimming cut 2 bases from V and 5 bases from J; bases unmatched to any gene: 3.

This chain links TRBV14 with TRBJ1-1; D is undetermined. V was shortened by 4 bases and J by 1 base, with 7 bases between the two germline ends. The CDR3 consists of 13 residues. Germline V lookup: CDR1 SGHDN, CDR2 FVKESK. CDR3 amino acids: CASSRRQNTEAFF. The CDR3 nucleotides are TGTGCCAGCAGCCGTCGACAGAACACTGAAGCTTTCTTT.

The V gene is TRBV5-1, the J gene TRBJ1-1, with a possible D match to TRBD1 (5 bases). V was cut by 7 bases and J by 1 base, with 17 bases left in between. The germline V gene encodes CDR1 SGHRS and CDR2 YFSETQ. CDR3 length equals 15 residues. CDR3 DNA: TGCGCCAGCCGGGTCCCCGACCAGGGGAACACTGAAGCTTTCTTT. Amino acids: CASRVPDQGNTEAFF.

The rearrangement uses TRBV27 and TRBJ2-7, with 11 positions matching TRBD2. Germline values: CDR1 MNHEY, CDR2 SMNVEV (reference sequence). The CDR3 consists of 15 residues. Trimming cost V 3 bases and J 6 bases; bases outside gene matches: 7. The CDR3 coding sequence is TGTGCCAGCAGTTTTGTAACTAGCGGGAGTTCCGAGCAGTACTTC. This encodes CASSFVTSGSSEQYF.